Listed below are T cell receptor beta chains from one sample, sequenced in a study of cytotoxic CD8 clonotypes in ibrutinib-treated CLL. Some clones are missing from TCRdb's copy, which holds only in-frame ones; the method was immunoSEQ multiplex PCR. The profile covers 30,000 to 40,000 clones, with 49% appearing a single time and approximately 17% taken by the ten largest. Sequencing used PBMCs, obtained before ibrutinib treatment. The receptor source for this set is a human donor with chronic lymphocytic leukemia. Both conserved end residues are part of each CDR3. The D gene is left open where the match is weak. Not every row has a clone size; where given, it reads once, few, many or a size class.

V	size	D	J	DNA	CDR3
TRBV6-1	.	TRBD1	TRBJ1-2	TGTGCCAGCAGTATTCAGGGGGCGGTGCATGGCTACACCTTC	CASSIQGAVHGYTF
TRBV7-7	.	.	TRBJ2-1	TGTGCTAGCAGCTTAGGTGGGACACCCGCCTACAATGAGCAGTTCTTC	CASSLGGTPAYNEQFF
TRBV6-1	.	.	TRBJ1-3	TGTGCCAGCGGCCGTTACTCTGGAAACACCATATATTTT	CASGRYSGNTIYF
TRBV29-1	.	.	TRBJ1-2	TGCAGCGTTGCAGGGTCCCAGAATGGCTACACCTTC	CSVAGSQNGYTF
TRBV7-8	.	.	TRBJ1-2	TGTGCCAGCAGTCCCGACGTAGGTGGCTACACCTTC	CASSPDVGGYTF
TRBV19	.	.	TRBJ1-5	TGTGCCAGTAGTATAGCTGGGGGCTACAGCAATCAGCCCCAGCATTTT	CASSIAGGYSNQPQHF
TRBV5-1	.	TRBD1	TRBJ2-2	TGCGCCAGCAGCTTAGGACAGGGTTCCAACACCGGGGAGCTGTTTTTT	CASSLGQGSNTGELFF
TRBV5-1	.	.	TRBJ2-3	TGCGCCAGCAGCGACGGTGCTAGCACAGATACGCAGTATTTT	CASSDGASTDTQYF
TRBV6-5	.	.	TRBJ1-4	TGTGCCAGCAGTTACTCTGGGGACCATGAAAAACTGTTTTTT	CASSYSGDHEKLFF
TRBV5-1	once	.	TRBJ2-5	TGCGCCAGCAGGACCGACAGGTTGGGAGAGACCCAGTACTTC	CASRTDRLGETQYF
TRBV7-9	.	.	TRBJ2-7	TGTGCCAGCAGCGCCGTGGGGAGTCCCTACGAGCAGTACTTC	CASSAVGSPYEQYF
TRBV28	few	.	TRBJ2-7	TGTGCCAGCAGTTTATGGGGGGGACAGTTTGTCGAGCAGTACTTC	CASSLWGGQFVEQYF
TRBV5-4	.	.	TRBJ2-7	TGTGCCAGCAGCTTGTACTACGAGCAGTACTTC	CASSLYYEQYF
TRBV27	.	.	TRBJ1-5	TGTGCCAGCAGTTTAGTTTGGGGGAATCAGCCCCAGCATTTT	CASSLVWGNQPQHF
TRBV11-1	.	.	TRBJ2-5	TGTGCCAGCAGCTTAGACATAGGGGGGACCCAGTACTTC	CASSLDIGGTQYF
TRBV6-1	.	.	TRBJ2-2	TGTGCCAGCAGTGACCTTGGCAGGTTCACCGGGGAGCTGTTTTTT	CASSDLGRFTGELFF
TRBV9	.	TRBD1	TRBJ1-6	TGTGCCAGCAGCGGACAGGGCTCCTATAATTCACCCCTCCACTTT	CASSGQGSYNSPLHF
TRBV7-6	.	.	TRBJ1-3	TGTGCCAGCAGCTTAGGTTCCGCCAACTCTGGAAACACCATATATTTT	CASSLGSANSGNTIYF
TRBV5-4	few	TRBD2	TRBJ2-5	TGTGCCAGCAGCTTGGCCGCGGGGGGGCTCCAAGAGACCCAGTACTTC	CASSLAAGGLQETQYF
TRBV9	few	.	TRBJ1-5	TGTGCCAGCAGCGCGCGTAGGGACGACCAGCCCCAGCATTTT	CASSARRDDQPQHF
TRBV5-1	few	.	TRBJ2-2	TGCGCCAGCAGCTTTTACACCGGGGAGCTGTTTTTT	CASSFYTGELFF
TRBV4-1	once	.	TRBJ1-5	TGCGCCAGCAGCCAGATCGGGACTTCAGTGCGGGCCCAGCATTTT	CASSQIGTSVRAQHF
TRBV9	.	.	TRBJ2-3	TGTGCCAGCAGCGCTCTCGGCGAATTTACCACAGATACGCAGTATTTT	CASSALGEFTTDTQYF
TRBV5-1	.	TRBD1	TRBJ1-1	TGCGCCAGCAGCCCGACAGGGTTCCTAAACACTGAAGCTTTCTTT	CASSPTGFLNTEAFF
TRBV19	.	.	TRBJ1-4	TGTGCCAGTGGGACGGAAGCTAATGAAAAACTGTTTTTT	CASGTEANEKLFF
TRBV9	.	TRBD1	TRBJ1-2	TGTGCCAGCAGCGCTACTTTACAGGGGAACTATGGCTACACCTTC	CASSATLQGNYGYTF
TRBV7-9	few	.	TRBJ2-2	TGTGCCAGCAGCAGACCGCAAACCCGAGGCACCGGGGAGCTGTTTTTT	CASSRPQTRGTGELFF
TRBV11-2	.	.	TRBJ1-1	TGTGCCAGCAGCTTAACAGGCTTGAACACTGAAGCTTTCTTT	CASSLTGLNTEAFF
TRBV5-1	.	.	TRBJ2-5	TGCGCCAGCAGCTTGGAGCTCTGGGACCAATGGAACCAAGAGACCCAGTACTTC	CASSLELWDQWNQETQYF
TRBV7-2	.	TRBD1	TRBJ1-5	TGTGCCAGCAGCTTAGCGCAGGGGGATCAGCCCCAGCATTTT	CASSLAQGDQPQHF
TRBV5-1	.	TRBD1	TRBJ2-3	TGCGCCAGCAGCTTCCAGGGGGCGGAGGATACGCAGTATTTT	CASSFQGAEDTQYF
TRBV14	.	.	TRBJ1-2	TGTGCCAGCAGCCAAGTGAAGGGGTCCGGCTACACCTTC	CASSQVKGSGYTF